Listed here are 11 T cell receptor beta chains from one sample, sequenced in a study of blood T cell repertoires in COVID-19. TCRdb keeps only in-frame clones here, not all; method: immunoSEQ multiplex PCR. Of around 120,000 clones in the sample, 80% were seen once. Sequencing was carried out using peripheral blood. The receptors here all came from an older man with acute or convalescent COVID-19.

This clone was observed a few times. V usage is TRBV18 and J usage is TRBJ2-5; maybe TRBD2 (5 bases). Germline values: CDR1 KGHSH, CDR2 LQKENI. The V end lost 0 bases, the J end lost 5 bases, and 7 bases lay between the germline ends. The CDR3 extends over 13 amino acids. CDR3 sequence: CASSPPSGETQYF. The DNA of the CDR3 is TGTGCCAGCTCACCACCGTCGGGGGAGACCCAGTACTTC. Full variable domain (remainder filled in from reference TRBV18 and TRBJ2-5): NAGVMQNPRHLVRRRGQEARLRCSPMKGHSHVYWYRQLPEEGLKFMVYLQKENIIDESGMPKERFSAEFPKEGPSILRIQQVVRGDSAAYFCASSPPSGETQYFGPGTRLLVL.

This clone was counted once. The CDR3 spells CASSVNGEVSNQPQHF. The CDR3 coding sequence is TGTGCCAGCAGTGTCAACGGGGAGGTTAGCAATCAGCCCCAGCATTTT. The genes are TRBV6-1 and TRBJ1-5; D not resolved. Trimming stripped 4 bases from V and 0 bases from J, with 13 bases between. The CDR3 covers 16 residues. CDR1 is MNHNS and CDR2 is SASEGT in the germline V gene.

The chain employs TRBV30 and TRBJ1-6, with 7 nucleotides matching TRBD1. The CDR3 has 16 residues. Per germline, CDR1 GTSNPN and CDR2 SVGIG (reference sequence). Unmatched junction bases numbered 16, after V lost 4 bases and J lost 10 bases. Here the CDR3 reads CAWTRQGQQNLSPLHF. For the CDR3, the DNA is TGTGCCTGGACAAGACAGGGACAGCAGAATTTGTCACCCCTCCACTTT. Based on the CDR3 plus reference TRBV30 and TRBJ1-6, the full variable domain is SQTIHQWPATLVQPVGSPLSLECTVEGTSNPNLYWYRQAAGRGLQLLFYSVGIGQISSEVPQNLSASRPQDRQFILSSKKLLLSDSGFYLCAWTRQGQQNLSPLHFGNGTRLTVT.

The chain carries TRBV6-5 and TRBJ1-4; D is possibly TRBD1 (5 bases). Trimming removed 4 bases at V and 3 bases at J, with 15 bases between. CDR1 is MNHEY and CDR2 is SVGAGI in the germline V gene. CDR3 size: 16 residues. The CDR3 DNA sequence: TGTGCCAGCAGTTCCCGACCAGGGCTAGCTAATGAAAAACTGTTTTTT. It codes for CASSSRPGLANEKLFF.

This clone was seen once. The chain links TRBV7-6 to TRBJ2-2, with TRBD2 matching 10 bases. The CDR3 length is 17 residues. Germline V gene lookup returns CDR1 SGHVS and CDR2 FNYEAQ. Trimming removed 4 bases from V and 5 bases from J; junction bases left unmatched: 10. The CDR3 here is CASSSRAGGRQTGELFF. The CDR3 region has the DNA TGTGCCAGCAGCTCAAGAGCGGGGGGGCGGCAAACCGGGGAGCTGTTTTTT.

The V gene is TRBV20-1, the J gene TRBJ2-3; perhaps TRBD1 as D (6 bases). Germline V gene lookup returns CDR1 DFQATT and CDR2 SNEGSKA (reference sequence). This CDR3 contains 11 residues. Trimming stripped 5 bases from V and 4 bases from J, with 7 bases between. CDR3 DNA sequence: TGCAGTGCTCAGGGGTCAGATACGCAGTATTTT. Its protein is CSAQGSDTQYF.

The CDR3 loop is CASGLGLAESTDTQYF. DNA for the CDR3: TGTGCTAGTGGTTTGGGGCTAGCGGAGAGCACAGATACGCAGTATTTT. The chain recombines TRBV12-5 with TRBJ2-3, with 7 positions matching TRBD2. After removal of 1 base from V and 0 bases from J, the junction contained 4 bases not matched to a gene. The CDR3 is made up of 16 amino acids. Per the germline V gene, CDR1 is LGHNT and CDR2 is FRNRAP.

The gene calls are TRBV2 and TRBJ1-6; 11 bases map to TRBD1. The V gene's germline CDR1 is SNHLY and CDR2 FYNNEI. The V gene end was trimmed by 5 bases and the J gene end by 6 bases; junction bases not matched to a gene: 6. The CDR3 runs to 16 residues. CDR3 in amino acids: CASSLDRGLTNSPLHF. CDR3 DNA: TGTGCCAGCAGTCTGGACAGGGGGCTTACTAATTCACCCCTCCACTTT.

This clone was counted a few times. V is TRBV29-1 and J is TRBJ2-7; TRBD1 aligns across 8 bases. Per germline, CDR1 SQVTM and CDR2 ANQGSEA. V shed 3 bases, J shed 2 bases, and the junction held 3 bases outside the gene matches. The CDR3 contains 13 residues. The CDR3, as DNA: TGCAGCGTTGAGGACAGGGTGACCTACGAGCAGTACTTC. Its translation: CSVEDRVTYEQYF.

The V gene is TRBV14, the J gene TRBJ2-7; TRBD2 aligns across 7 bases. J was trimmed by 0 bases and V by 2 bases; bases with no gene match: 7. Per the germline V gene, CDR1 is SGHDN and CDR2 is FVKESK. CDR3 length: 16 amino acids. In nucleotides, the CDR3 is TGTGCCAGCAGCCAATTCTTCGGCGGGGGCTCCTACGAGCAGTACTTC. This codes for CASSQFFGGGSYEQYF. Looking up the rest from reference TRBV14 and TRBJ2-7 gives the full variable domain: EAGVTQFPSHSVIEKGQTVTLRCDPISGHDNLYWYRRVMGKEIKFLLHFVKESKQDESGMPNNRFLAERTGGTYSTLKVQPAELEDSGVYFCASSQFFGGGSYEQYFGPGTRLTVT.

This clone has more than one count but fewer than ten. The chain is built from TRBV18 and TRBJ1-2; TRBD1 might be the D (6 bases). Germline V gene data show CDR1 as KGHSH and CDR2 as LQKENI. The length of the CDR3 is 15 residues. Trimming stripped 3 bases from V and 4 bases from J, with 15 bases between. The CDR3 here is CASSPSTGVAYGYTF. In DNA, the CDR3 is TGTGCCAGCTCACCCTCGACAGGCGTGGCCTATGGCTACACCTTC.